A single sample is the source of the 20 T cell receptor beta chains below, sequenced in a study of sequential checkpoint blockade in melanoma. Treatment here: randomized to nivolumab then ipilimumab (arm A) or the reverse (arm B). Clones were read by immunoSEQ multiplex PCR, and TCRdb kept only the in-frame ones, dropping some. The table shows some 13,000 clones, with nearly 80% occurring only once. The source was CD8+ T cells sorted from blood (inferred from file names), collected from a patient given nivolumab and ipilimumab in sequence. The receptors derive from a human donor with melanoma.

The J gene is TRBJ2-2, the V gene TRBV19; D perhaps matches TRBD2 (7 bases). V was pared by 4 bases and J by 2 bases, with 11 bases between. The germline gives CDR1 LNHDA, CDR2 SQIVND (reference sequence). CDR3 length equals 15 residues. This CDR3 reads CASSRGGANTGELFF. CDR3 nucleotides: TGTGCCAGTAGTAGGGGGGGGGCTAACACCGGGGAGCTGTTTTTT. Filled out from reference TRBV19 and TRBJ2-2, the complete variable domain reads DGGITQSPKYLFRKEGQNVTLSCEQNLNHDAMYWYRQDPGQGLRLIYYSQIVNDFQKGDIAEGYSVSREKKESFPLTVTSAQKNPTAFYLCASSRGGANTGELFFGEGSRLTVL.

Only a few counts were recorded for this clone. Here the CDR3 reads CASSVGAGDYEQYF. CDR3 DNA: TGTGCCAGCAGCGTAGGCGCGGGGGATTACGAGCAGTACTTC. The chain joins TRBV9 to TRBJ2-7; TRBD2 aligns across 7 bases. Trimming cost V 0 bases and J 4 bases; bases outside gene matches: 4. This CDR3 is 14 amino acids long. Germline lookup yields CDR1 SGDLS and CDR2 YYNGEE.

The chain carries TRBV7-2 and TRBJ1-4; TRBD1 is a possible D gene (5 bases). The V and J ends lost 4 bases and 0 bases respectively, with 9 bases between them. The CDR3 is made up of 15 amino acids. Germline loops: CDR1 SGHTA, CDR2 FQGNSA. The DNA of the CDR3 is TGTGCCAGCAGCTATGGACAAGCAACTAATGAAAAACTGTTTTTT. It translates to CASSYGQATNEKLFF.

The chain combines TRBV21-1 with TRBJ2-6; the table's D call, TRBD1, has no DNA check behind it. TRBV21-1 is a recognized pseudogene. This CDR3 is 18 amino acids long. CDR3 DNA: TGTGCCAGCAGAGGGGCCTTAGCTACAACAAGTCGGGCCAACGTCCTGACTTTC. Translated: CASRGALATTSRANVLTF.

The CDR3 nucleotides read TGTGCCAGTAGTATTGGACTAGCGGTCTACGAGCAGTACTTC. Translation gives CASSIGLAVYEQYF. The J gene is TRBJ2-7, the V gene TRBV19; 10 bases match TRBD2. Germline V gene data show CDR1 as LNHDA and CDR2 as SQIVND (reference sequence). The CDR3 length is 14 residues. J lost 3 bases, V lost 3 bases, and 2 bases had no gene match. Together with reference TRBV19 and TRBJ2-7, the CDR3 gives the full variable domain: DGGITQSPKYLFRKEGQNVTLSCEQNLNHDAMYWYRQDPGQGLRLIYYSQIVNDFQKGDIAEGYSVSREKKESFPLTVTSAQKNPTAFYLCASSIGLAVYEQYFGPGTRLTVT.

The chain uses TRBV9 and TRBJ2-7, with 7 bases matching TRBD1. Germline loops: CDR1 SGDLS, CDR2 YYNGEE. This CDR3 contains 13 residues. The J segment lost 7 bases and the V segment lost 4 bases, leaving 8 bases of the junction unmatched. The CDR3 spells CASSPDRPWEQYF. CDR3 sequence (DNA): TGTGCCAGCAGCCCGGACAGGCCCTGGGAGCAGTACTTC.

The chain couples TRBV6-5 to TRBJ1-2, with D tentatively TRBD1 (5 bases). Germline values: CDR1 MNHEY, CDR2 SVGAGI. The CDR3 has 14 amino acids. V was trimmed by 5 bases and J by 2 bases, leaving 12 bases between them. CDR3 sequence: CASSRPTENYGYTF. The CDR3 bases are TGTGCCAGCAGTCGTCCGACAGAAAACTATGGCTACACCTTC.

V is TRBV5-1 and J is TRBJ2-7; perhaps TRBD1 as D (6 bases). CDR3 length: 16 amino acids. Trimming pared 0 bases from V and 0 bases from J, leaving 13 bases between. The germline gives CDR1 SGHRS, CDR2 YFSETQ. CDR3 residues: CASSLETGPSSYEQYF. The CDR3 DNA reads TGCGCCAGCAGCTTGGAGACAGGACCCAGCTCCTACGAGCAGTACTTC.

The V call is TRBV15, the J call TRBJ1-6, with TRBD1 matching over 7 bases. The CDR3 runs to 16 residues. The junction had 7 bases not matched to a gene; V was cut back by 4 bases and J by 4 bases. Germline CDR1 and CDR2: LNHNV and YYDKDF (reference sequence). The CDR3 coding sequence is TGTGCCACCAGCATTACACAGGGGATTTATAATTCACCCCTCCACTTT. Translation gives CATSITQGIYNSPLHF.

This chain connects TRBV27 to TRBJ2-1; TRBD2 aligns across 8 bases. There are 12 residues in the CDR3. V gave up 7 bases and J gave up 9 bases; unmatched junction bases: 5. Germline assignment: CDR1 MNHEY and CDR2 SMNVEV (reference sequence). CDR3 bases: TGTGCCAGCACCGGGGGGGCGTTTGAGCAGTTCTTC. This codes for CASTGGAFEQFF.

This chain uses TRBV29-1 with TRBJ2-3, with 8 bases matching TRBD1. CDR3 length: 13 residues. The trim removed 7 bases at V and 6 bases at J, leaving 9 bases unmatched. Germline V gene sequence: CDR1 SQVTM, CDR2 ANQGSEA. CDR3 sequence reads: CSARGLYSDTQYF. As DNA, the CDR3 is TGCAGCGCCAGGGGGCTTTATTCGGATACGCAGTATTTT.

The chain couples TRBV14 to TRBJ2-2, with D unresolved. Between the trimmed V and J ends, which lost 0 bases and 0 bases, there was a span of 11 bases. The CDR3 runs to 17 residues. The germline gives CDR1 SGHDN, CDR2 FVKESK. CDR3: CASSQDASLANTGELFF. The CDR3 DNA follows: TGTGCCAGCAGCCAAGATGCGTCACTCGCGAACACCGGGGAGCTGTTTTTT.

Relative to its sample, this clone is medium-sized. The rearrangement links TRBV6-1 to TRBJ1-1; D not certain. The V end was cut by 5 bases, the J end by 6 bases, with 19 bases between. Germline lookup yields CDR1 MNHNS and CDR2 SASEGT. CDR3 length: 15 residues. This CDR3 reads CASSPVEGLGSEAFF. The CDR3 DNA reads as TGTGCCAGCAGTCCCGTGGAGGGTCTGGGATCTGAAGCTTTCTTT.

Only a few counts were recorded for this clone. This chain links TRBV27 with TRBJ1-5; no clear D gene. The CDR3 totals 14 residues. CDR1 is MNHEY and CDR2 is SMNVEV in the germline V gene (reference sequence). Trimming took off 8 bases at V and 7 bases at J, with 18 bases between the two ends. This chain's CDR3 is CASQAQAFIQPQHF. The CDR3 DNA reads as TGTGCCAGCCAGGCCCAGGCCTTCATACAGCCCCAGCATTTT.

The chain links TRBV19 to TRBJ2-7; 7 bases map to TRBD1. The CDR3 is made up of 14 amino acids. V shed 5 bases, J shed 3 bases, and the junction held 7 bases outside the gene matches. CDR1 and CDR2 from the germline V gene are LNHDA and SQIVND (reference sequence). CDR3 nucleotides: TGTGCCAGTAGTCCGGGACAGACAATCTACGAGCAGTACTTC. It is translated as CASSPGQTIYEQYF.

This chain's CDR3 is CASSVGWGQERNTIYF. The CDR3 nucleotides read TGTGCCAGCAGCGTAGGATGGGGACAGGAAAGAAACACCATATATTTT. The chain recombines TRBV9 with TRBJ1-3, with 8 positions matching TRBD1. V was clipped by 0 bases and J by 5 bases; unmatched bases: 7. The length of the CDR3 is 16 residues. Germline V gene data show CDR1 as SGDLS and CDR2 as YYNGEE.

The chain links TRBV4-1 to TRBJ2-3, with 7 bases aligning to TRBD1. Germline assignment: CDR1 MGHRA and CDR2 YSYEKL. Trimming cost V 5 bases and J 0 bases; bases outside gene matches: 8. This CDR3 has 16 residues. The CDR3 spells CASSTTGDFSTDTQYF. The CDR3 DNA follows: TGCGCCAGCAGCACCACAGGGGATTTTAGCACAGATACGCAGTATTTT.

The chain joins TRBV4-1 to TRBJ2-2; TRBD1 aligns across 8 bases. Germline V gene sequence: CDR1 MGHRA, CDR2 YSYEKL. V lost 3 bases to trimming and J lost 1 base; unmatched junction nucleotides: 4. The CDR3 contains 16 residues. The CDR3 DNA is TGCGCCAGCAGCCACCTAGACAGGGGGAACACCGGGGAGCTGTTTTTT. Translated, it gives CASSHLDRGNTGELFF.

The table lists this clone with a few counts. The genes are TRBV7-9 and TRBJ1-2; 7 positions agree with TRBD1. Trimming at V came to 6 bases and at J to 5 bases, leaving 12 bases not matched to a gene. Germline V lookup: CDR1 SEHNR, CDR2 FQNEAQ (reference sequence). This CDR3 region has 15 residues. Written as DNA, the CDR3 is TGTGCCAGCAGTTATTCCACCGGGACAGCATATGGCTACACCTTC. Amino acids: CASSYSTGTAYGYTF.

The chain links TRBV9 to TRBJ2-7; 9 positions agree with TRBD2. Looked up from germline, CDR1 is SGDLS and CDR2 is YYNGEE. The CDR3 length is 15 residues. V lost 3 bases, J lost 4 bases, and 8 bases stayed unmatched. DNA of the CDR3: TGTGCCAGCAGCGCTAGCGGGAATTCAAATTACGAGCAGTACTTC. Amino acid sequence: CASSASGNSNYEQYF.